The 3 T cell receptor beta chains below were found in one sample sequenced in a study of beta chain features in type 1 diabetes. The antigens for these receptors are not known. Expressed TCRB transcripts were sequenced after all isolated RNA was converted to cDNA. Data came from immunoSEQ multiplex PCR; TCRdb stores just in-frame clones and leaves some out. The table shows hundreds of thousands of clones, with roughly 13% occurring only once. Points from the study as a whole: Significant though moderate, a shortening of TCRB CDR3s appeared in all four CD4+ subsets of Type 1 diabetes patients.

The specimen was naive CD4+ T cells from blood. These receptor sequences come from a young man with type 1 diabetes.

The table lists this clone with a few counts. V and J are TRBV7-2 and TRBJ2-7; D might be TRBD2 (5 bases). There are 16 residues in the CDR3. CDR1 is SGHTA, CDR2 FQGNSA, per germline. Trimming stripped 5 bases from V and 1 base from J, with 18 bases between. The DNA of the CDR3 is TGTGCCAGCAGCCGAGGGCTGACCGGGCAATCCTACGAGCAGTACTTC. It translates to CASSRGLTGQSYEQYF.

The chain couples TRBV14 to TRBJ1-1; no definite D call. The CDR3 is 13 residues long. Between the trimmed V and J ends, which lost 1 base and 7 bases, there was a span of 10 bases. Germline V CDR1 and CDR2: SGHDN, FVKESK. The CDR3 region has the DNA TGTGCCAGCAGCCAAGGATTAGGACGTGAAGCTTTCTTT. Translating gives CASSQGLGREAFF. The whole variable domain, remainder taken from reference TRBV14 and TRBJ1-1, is EAGVTQFPSHSVIEKGQTVTLRCDPISGHDNLYWYRRVMGKEIKFLLHFVKESKQDESGMPNNRFLAERTGGTYSTLKVQPAELEDSGVYFCASSQGLGREAFFGQGTRLTVV.

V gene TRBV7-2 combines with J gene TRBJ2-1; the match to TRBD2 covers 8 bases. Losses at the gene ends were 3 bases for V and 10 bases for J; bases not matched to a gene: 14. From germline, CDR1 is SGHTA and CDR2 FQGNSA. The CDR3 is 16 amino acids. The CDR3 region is CASSLQGRGSGTEQFF. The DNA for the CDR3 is TGTGCCAGCAGCTTGCAGGGCCGGGGTAGCGGGACCGAGCAGTTCTTC. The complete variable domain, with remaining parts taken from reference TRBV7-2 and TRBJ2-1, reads GAGVSQSPSNKVTEKGKDVELRCDPISGHTALYWYRQSLGQGLEFLIYFQGNSAPDKSGLPSDRFSAERTGGSVSTLTIQRTQQEDSAVYLCASSLQGRGSGTEQFFGPGTRLTVL.